The 30 T cell receptor beta chains listed next were all sequenced from one sample in a study of T-cell reconstitution after alpha-beta-depleted transplantation in children (dated by TCRdb to 2016 to 2017). The label giving this sample's treatment or condition can be read as: allogeneic hematopoietic cell transplantation with graft depleted of TCRalphabeta T cells and CD19 B cells. The library was built by means of PCR. These reads were obtained on an Illumina HiSeq 2500. To normalize quantification of the TCRbeta repertoire, the TCR libraries were built with molecular barcoding that relied on unique molecular identifiers. TCRdb applied fastp at Q25 and MiXCR to the public reads, then kept only in-frame beta chains. Each record represents a unique CDR3 protein, reported with the most common genes and DNA among its rows. The sample has 200,000 or so distinct CDR3 sequences on record, about 7% of them singletons. 5.5% to 6.5% of the sample is held by the ten biggest clonotypes.

This specimen consisted of PBMCs, obtained before TCRalphabeta/CD19-depleted stem cell transplant. The origin of the receptors is a boy aged 2 to 9 with acute lymphoblastic leukemia, due to receive a stem cell transplant.

This clonotype was observed at least ten times. The chain couples TRBV7-3 to TRBJ2-1; D gene ambiguous. Germline CDR1 and CDR2: SGHTA and FQGTGA. V lost 1 base and J lost 8, with 15 bases in between. The CDR3 is made up of 15 amino acids. The DNA for the CDR3 is TGTGCCAGCAGCTTAAACCCGACCCCCGTGGATGAGCAGTTCTTC. This sequence encodes CASSLNPTPVDEQFF.

This clonotype appeared many times. CDR3 DNA: TGCGCCAGCAGCTTGAAATCCGCAGGGGGGTATAGCACCATATATTTT. Protein sequence: CASSLKSAGGYSTIYF. The rearrangement uses TRBV5-1 and TRBJ1-3; 7 bases are shared with TRBD1. The CDR3 length is 16 residues. The V segment lost 1 base and the J segment 9 bases; nucleotides outside the gene matches: 13. Per germline, CDR1 SGHRS and CDR2 YFSETQ.

This clonotype was seen repeatedly, ten times or more. This chain joins TRBV20-1 and TRBJ1-2; D is ambiguous. The CDR3 runs 12 residues. V was cut by 3 bases and J by 2 bases, with 7 bases left in between. The germline gives CDR1 DFQATT, CDR2 SNEGSKA (reference sequence). In nucleotides, the CDR3 is TGCAGTGCTAGCGGTACAAACTATGGCTACACCTTC. It yields the protein CSASGTNYGYTF.

The chain joins TRBV7-2 to TRBJ2-3, with 8 bases aligning to TRBD2. Germline-derived CDR1 and CDR2 are SGHTA and FQGNSA. The CDR3 covers 16 residues. Trimming at V came to 3 bases and at J to 2 bases, leaving 7 bases not matched to a gene. CDR3 residues: CASSFILADSTDTQYF. The CDR3 DNA follows: TGTGCCAGCAGCTTCATACTAGCGGACTCCACAGATACGCAGTATTTT.

This clonotype was picked up many times. The chain couples TRBV5-1 to TRBJ2-7; 11 bases line up with TRBD1. The germline gives CDR1 SGHRS, CDR2 YFSETQ. The V segment lost 5 bases and the J segment 2 bases; nucleotides outside the gene matches: 6. The CDR3 covers 15 residues. CDR3 DNA: TGCGCCAGCAGACCATCGGACAGGGGGCCCTACGAGCAGTACTTC. Protein product: CASRPSDRGPYEQYF. Supplemented by reference TRBV5-1 and TRBJ2-7, the full variable domain reads KAGVTQTPRYLIKTRGQQVTLSCSPISGHRSVSWYQQTPGQGLQFLFEYFSETQRNKGNFPGRFSGRQFSNSRSEMNVSTLELGDSALYLCASRPSDRGPYEQYFGPGTRLTVT.

This clonotype has ten or more counts. This chain connects TRBV29-1 to TRBJ2-2; unclear D gene. This CDR3 is built from 11 residues. The germline V and J ends were trimmed by 8 bases and 3 bases, with 7 bases remaining between them. Germline V CDR1 and CDR2: SQVTM, ANQGSEA. Here the CDR3 DNA reads TGCAGCTTTGCCGACACCGGGGAGCTGTTTTTT. Translating it yields CSFADTGELFF.

This clonotype has a count of ten or more. The rearrangement uses TRBV11-2 and TRBJ2-3, with a possible D match to TRBD1 (6 bases). The germline V gene encodes CDR1 SGHAT and CDR2 FQNNGV. V lost 1 base, J lost 2 bases, and 10 bases lay in between. The CDR3 is 15 amino acids. CDR3 region: CASSLGGGPTDTQYF. The CDR3 DNA sequence: TGTGCCAGCAGCTTAGGAGGGGGACCCACAGATACGCAGTATTTT.

This clonotype appeared many times. The J gene is TRBJ1-5, the V gene TRBV6-2 or TRBV6-3; no definite D call. CDR1 and CDR2 from the germline V gene are MNHEY and SVGEGT. The CDR3 sequence is 13 residues long. V was cut by 7 bases and J by 3 bases, with 10 bases left in between. For the CDR3, the DNA is TGTGCCAGCAATCAACAGTTCAATCAGCCCCAGCATTTT. Translated, it gives CASNQQFNQPQHF.

This clonotype was seen ten or more times. The chain is built from TRBV20-1 and TRBJ2-7, with D possibly TRBD2 on 6 matching bases. This CDR3 comprises 13 residues. The V end was cut by 3 bases, the J end by 3 bases, with 12 bases between. The germline V gene has CDR1 DFQATT and CDR2 SNEGSKA (reference sequence). Written as DNA, the CDR3 is TGCAGTGCTAGTAGGTGGGAGGACTACGAGCAGTACTTC. Translation: CSASRWEDYEQYF.

The table lists this clonotype with a few counts. The V gene is TRBV25-1, the J gene TRBJ2-3; D is unclear. Trimming took off 10 bases at V and 0 bases at J, with 11 bases between the two ends. Germline V lookup: CDR1 MGHDK, CDR2 SYGVNS. The CDR3 length is 13 residues. For the CDR3, the DNA is TGTGCCACCACACAGATTAGCACAGATACGCAGTATTTT. It is translated as CATTQISTDTQYF.

This chain connects TRBV7-9 to TRBJ2-5, with D tentatively TRBD2 (5 bases). The CDR3 extends over 13 amino acids. In germline, CDR1 is SEHNR, CDR2 FQNEAQ (reference sequence). The DNA for the CDR3 is TGTGCAGCGCTGAGGGCAGGCCAAGAGACCCAGTACTTC. Translation: CAALRAGQETQYF.

V is TRBV30 and J is TRBJ2-1; TRBD2 agrees at 9 bases. The germline gives CDR1 GTSNPN, CDR2 SVGIG (reference sequence). Trimming took 0 bases from V and 7 from J; bases not matched to a gene: 7. The CDR3 is made up of 15 amino acids. The CDR3 here is CAWSVSGRRVNEQFF. CDR3 sequence (DNA): TGTGCCTGGAGTGTGAGCGGGAGGAGAGTAAATGAGCAGTTCTTC.

In its sample, this clonotype was seen many times. This chain connects TRBV5-1 to TRBJ2-3, with 7 bases identical to TRBD2. This CDR3 is 13 amino acids long. Losses at the gene ends were 2 bases for V and 6 bases for J; bases not matched to a gene: 3. Germline V gene data show CDR1 as SGHRS and CDR2 as YFSETQ. CDR3 nucleotides: TGCGCCAGCAGCTTTCGGGAGGAGGATACGCAGTATTTT. The encoded protein is CASSFREEDTQYF.

This clonotype has a count of ten or more. The V and J genes are TRBV20-1 and TRBJ1-2; 8 bases align to TRBD1. V was clipped by 5 bases and J by 4 bases; unmatched bases: 9. Germline CDR1 DFQATT, CDR2 SNEGSKA (reference sequence). This CDR3 is 14 amino acids long. This CDR3 reads CSALVPGTGYGYTF. Written as DNA, the CDR3 is TGCAGTGCTCTAGTCCCCGGGACAGGCTATGGCTACACCTTC.

At least ten counts were recorded for this clonotype. The rearrangement joins TRBV12-3 or TRBV12-4 to TRBJ2-5, with 9 positions matching TRBD1. The V and J ends lost 5 bases and 4 bases, in that order; junction bases with no gene match: 8. The CDR3 is made up of 15 amino acids. The CDR3, as DNA: TGTGCCAGCAGTCCGAACAGGGGGCGAGGAGAGACCCAGTACTTC. It is translated as CASSPNRGRGETQYF.

This clonotype was recorded many times. This chain uses TRBV20-1 with TRBJ2-7; 9 bases are a match to TRBD2. V shed 3 bases and J 3 bases; nucleotides not matched to a gene: 12. Germline-derived CDR1 and CDR2 are DFQATT and SNEGSKA (reference sequence). This CDR3 has 16 residues. The DNA for the CDR3 is TGCAGTGCTAGTGGGTCCGAACTAGCGGGTCTCTACGAGCAGTACTTC. It specifies CSASGSELAGLYEQYF.

This clonotype has at least ten counts. The chain recombines TRBV7-2 with TRBJ2-5; no clear D. The germline V and J ends were trimmed by 5 bases and 1 base, with 11 bases remaining between them. CDR1 is SGHTA, CDR2 FQGNSA, per germline. This CDR3 region has 14 residues. CDR3 DNA sequence: TGTGCCAGCAGCAACCGGGCCAGCCAAGAGACCCAGTACTTC. It encodes CASSNRASQETQYF.

This clonotype was counted between two and nine times. The J gene is TRBJ2-2, the V gene TRBV5-6, with D uncertain. With 4 bases removed from V and 6 bases from J, the gap between germline ends came to 7 bases. Per germline, CDR1 SGHDT and CDR2 YYEEEE. There are 12 residues in the CDR3. CDR3 protein: CASSPVAGELFF. The CDR3 DNA reads TGTGCCAGCAGCCCCGTAGCCGGGGAGCTGTTTTTT.

Ten or more counts support this clonotype. Since the CDR3 does not end with the conserved phenylalanine or tryptophan, this likely comes from a read error. Because the CDR3's place on the DNA is in doubt, the DNA is left out and the CDR3 is given as listed by TCRdb. This chain uses TRBV5-1 with TRBJ2-7. The CDR3 spans 10 amino acids, including both terminal residues. Germline V lookup: CDR1 SGHRS, CDR2 YFSETQ. Here the CDR3 reads CASSDVGSNL.

This clonotype was found a few times. The CDR3 nucleotides read TGCAGCGTTGAATGGGGCAGGGGCCACGAGCAGTACTTC. Translating it yields CSVEWGRGHEQYF. V is TRBV29-1 and J is TRBJ2-7; TRBD1 might be the D (6 bases). This CDR3 contains 13 residues. Germline V gene lookup returns CDR1 SQVTM and CDR2 ANQGSEA. Trimming stripped 2 bases from V and 5 bases from J, with 13 bases between.

The chain is built from TRBV27 and TRBJ2-5, with 8 positions matching TRBD2. J was trimmed by 1 base and V by 8 bases; bases with no gene match: 15. The germline V gene encodes CDR1 MNHEY and CDR2 SMNVEV (reference sequence). CDR3 length: 17 residues. CDR3 bases: TGTGCCAGCTCCTTGGGTATGGCGGGGGGTTTCCAAGAGACCCAGTACTTC. It encodes CASSLGMAGGFQETQYF.

This clonotype was seen only a few times. This chain uses TRBV20-1 with TRBJ2-7; 10 bases are shared with TRBD2. V shed 7 bases and J 1 base; nucleotides not matched to a gene: 10. Per the germline V gene, CDR1 is DFQATT and CDR2 is SNEGSKA (reference sequence). This CDR3 has 15 amino acids. Written as DNA, the CDR3 is TGCAGTGGCCAGCGGAGCGGGAGGGGGTCCTACGAGCAGTACTTC. Its protein product is CSGQRSGRGSYEQYF.

The chain carries TRBV6-2 or TRBV6-3 and TRBJ1-2; D not resolved. V lost 4 bases to trimming and J lost 6 bases, with 12 bases between them. CDR1 is MNHEY, CDR2 SVGEGT, per germline. CDR3 size: 13 residues. CDR3 sequence reads: CASSFSPWDGYTF. The CDR3, as DNA: TGTGCCAGCAGTTTCTCTCCCTGGGATGGCTACACCTTC.

The chain couples TRBV30 to TRBJ1-4, with a weak D call TRBD1 (5 bases). Deletions cut 2 bases from V and 3 bases from J, with 7 bases between. This CDR3 has 13 residues. Germline lookup yields CDR1 GTSNPN and CDR2 SVGIG (reference sequence). Here the CDR3 DNA reads TGTGCCTGGAGTCGGGGGGCTAATGAAAAACTGTTTTTT. Protein product: CAWSRGANEKLFF.

This clonotype occurred many times. This chain connects TRBV7-2 to TRBJ1-2, with 7 bases lining up with TRBD1. Germline V gives CDR1 SGHTA, CDR2 FQGNSA. V gave up 4 bases and J gave up 5 bases; unmatched junction bases: 4. This CDR3 contains 13 residues. CDR3 protein: CASSYDRAYGYTF. The CDR3 DNA reads TGTGCCAGCAGCTACGACAGGGCTTATGGCTACACCTTC.

The chain links TRBV5-5 to TRBJ2-7, with D tentatively TRBD2 (6 bases). V was shortened by 2 bases and J by 1 base, with 13 bases between the two germline ends. Germline lookup yields CDR1 SGHKS and CDR2 YYEKEE (reference sequence). The CDR3 contains 15 residues. CDR3 bases: TGTGCCAGCAGCTTTAACGGCGGGGCGTCCTACGAGCAGTACTTC. It is translated as CASSFNGGASYEQYF.

V is TRBV24-1 and J is TRBJ2-2; perhaps TRBD2 as D (5 bases). Germline V gene lookup returns CDR1 KGHDR and CDR2 SFDVKD. V lost 4 bases and J lost 5, with 10 bases in between. This CDR3 spans 14 amino acids. The CDR3 region has the DNA TGTGCCACCAGTGACGGGATGGGGACCGGGGAGCTGTTTTTT. It codes for CATSDGMGTGELFF.

Concerning this clonotype: With a much larger clone just one base away, this may be a read error. No conserved phenylalanine or tryptophan is present at the end of the CDR3, so a read error is the likely explanation. The chain employs TRBV7-2 and TRBJ2-7; the D call may be TRBD1 or TRBD2 (7 bases each). Trimming left V 5 bases short and J 3 bases short, with 20 bases between. The CDR3 has 16 residues. Germline V gives CDR1 SGHTA, CDR2 FQGNSA. The CDR3: CASSPDGRGLVYEQYC. Written as DNA, the CDR3 is TGTGCCAGCAGCCCCGATGGGAGGGGGCTAGTCTACGAGCAGTACTGC.

Note on this clonotype: Just one base apart from a much larger clone, this may be a read error. The chain employs TRBV4-2 and TRBJ2-7; D possibly corresponds to TRBD2 (5 bases). In germline, CDR1 is LGHNA, CDR2 YNFKEQ. This CDR3 is 15 amino acids long. The V end lost 4 bases, the J end lost 0 bases, and 13 bases lay between the germline ends. The CDR3 here is CASSPDLGSSYEQYF. DNA of the CDR3: TGTGCCAGCAGCCCAGATCTTGGGAGCTCCTACGAGCAGTACTTC.

This clonotype was counted at least ten times. This rearrangement joins TRBV24-1 to TRBJ2-1, with D perhaps being TRBD1 or TRBD2 (5 bases each). This CDR3 is built from 14 residues. V lost 4 bases and J lost 4, with 10 bases in between. The V gene's germline CDR1 is KGHDR and CDR2 SFDVKD. The CDR3, as DNA: TGTGCCACCAGTGAACGGGGACGGTACAATGAGCAGTTCTTC. The encoded protein is CATSERGRYNEQFF.